The sequence of this T cell receptor (beta chain) was determined in a study of lymphopenia after photon versus proton radiotherapy. Whole-study results and caveats: Relative stability marked proton patients; photon patients lost diversity and naive cells. Authors raise, but do not show, better survival with proton therapy. After the lymphocyte nadir, photon-treated repertoires showed oligoclonal expansion, especially of CD8+ Temra cells.

In germline, CDR1 is LGHNA, CDR2 YSLEER. Trimming took off 0 bases at V and 7 bases at J, with 16 bases between the two ends. The CDR3 is made up of 15 amino acids. This clone has only a few counts. The antigen is unknown. Only in-frame clones appear in the TCRdb table, and some are missing; sequencing was by immunoSEQ multiplex PCR. The sample consists of more than 15,000 clones, approximately 85% of them appearing once. The chain employs TRBV4-3 and TRBJ2-7, with D possibly being TRBD2 (5 bases). The receptor's source is a woman between 50 and 59 years old with pancreatic cancer. The starting material was peripheral blood, obtained from a patient treated with photon-based radiotherapy. CDR3 nucleotides: TGCGCCAGCAGCCAAGAAGAGCGGACTTTGAGTGAGCAGTACTTC. Protein product: CASSQEERTLSEQYF.